These 25 T cell receptor beta chains originate from one sample sequenced in a study of T cells in Graves' hyperthyroidism and ophthalmopathy. Authors of the study amplified TCR beta CDR3 regions from RNA transcripts. HTBI primers were employed in a first-round RT-PCR of the TCR CDR3. TCRdb recomputed calls from the multiplex PCR reads with MiXCR, one row per CDR3 protein. The sample shows over 400,000 distinct CDR3 sequences, 20% to 25% of them seen only once. The sequenced material came from blood. The source is a woman in her 70s with Graves' ophthalmopathy.

This clonotype appeared many times. V gene TRBV11-2 combines with J gene TRBJ2-7; TRBD1 aligns across 7 bases. After removal of 5 bases from V and 2 bases from J, the junction contained 9 bases not matched to a gene. CDR3 length: 15 amino acids. Germline V lookup: CDR1 SGHAT, CDR2 FQNNGV. CDR3 nucleotide sequence: TGTGCCAGCAGCCTCAGGACAGGAAGTACCTACGAGCAGTACTTC. The encoded protein is CASSLRTGSTYEQYF.

The chain links TRBV20-1 to TRBJ2-4; D tentatively fits TRBD1 or TRBD2 (6 bases each). V was shortened by 6 bases and J by 0 bases, with 12 bases between the two germline ends. The length of the CDR3 is 14 residues. Looked up from germline, CDR1 is DFQATT and CDR2 is SNEGSKA (reference sequence). CDR3 sequence (DNA): TGCAGTGCAGGGGGGCTTCTAGCCAAAAACATTCAGTACTTC. Translation: CSAGGLLAKNIQYF.

The chain links TRBV6-1 to TRBJ2-1; 8 nucleotides line up with TRBD2. The germline V gene has CDR1 MNHNS and CDR2 SASEGT. V trimming: 7 bases; J trimming: 9 bases; junction bases outside the gene matches: 8. The CDR3 consists of 13 residues. The CDR3 loop is CASNQAGESEQFF. In nucleotides, the CDR3 is TGTGCCAGCAATCAAGCGGGAGAGAGTGAGCAGTTCTTC.

This chain connects TRBV6-1 to TRBJ1-3; D call uncertain. CDR1 MNHNS and CDR2 SASEGT come from the germline V gene. The V end was cut by 6 bases, the J end by 0 bases, with 12 bases between. The CDR3 is 15 amino acids. Written as DNA, the CDR3 is TGTGCCAGCAGCCTCGGACCTGGCTCTGGAAACACCATATATTTT. It translates to CASSLGPGSGNTIYF.

The rearrangement links TRBV7-8 to TRBJ1-5; D remains unclear. Germline CDR1 and CDR2: SGHVS and FQNEAQ. CDR3 size: 13 residues. The ends were cut back, 2 bases at V and 4 bases at J, with 6 bases in the middle. CDR3 bases: TGTGCCAGCAGCTTACGGATAAATCAGCCCCAGCATTTT. Protein product: CASSLRINQPQHF.

The chain joins TRBV5-6 to TRBJ2-3, with D possibly matching TRBD2 (5 bases). V was shortened by 0 bases and J by 0 bases, with 8 bases between the two germline ends. This CDR3 spans 15 amino acids. Per germline, CDR1 SGHDT and CDR2 YYEEEE. CDR3: CASSLDSGSTDTQYF. Written as DNA, the CDR3 is TGTGCCAGCAGCTTGGACAGCGGCAGCACAGATACGCAGTATTTT.

The rearrangement links TRBV6-1 to TRBJ2-3; the match to TRBD2 covers 14 bases. The germline V gene has CDR1 MNHNS and CDR2 SASEGT. The junction had 6 bases not matched to a gene; V was cut back by 6 bases and J by 4 bases. The CDR3 is made up of 16 amino acids. The CDR3 sequence is CASSPLTSGRADTQYF. The CDR3 DNA sequence: TGTGCCAGCAGCCCATTGACTAGCGGGAGGGCAGATACGCAGTATTTT.

Many counts were recorded for this clonotype. The chain employs TRBV28 and TRBJ1-2; 9 bases map to TRBD1. Germline V gives CDR1 MDHEN, CDR2 SYDVKM. After removal of 4 bases from V and 8 bases from J, the junction contained 11 bases not matched to a gene. The CDR3 is 15 amino acids. Written as DNA, the CDR3 is TGTGCCAGCAGTTCCCCCACAGGGGGCGCGGGCGGCTACACCTTC. This sequence encodes CASSSPTGGAGGYTF.

In regard to this clonotype: An end of the junction differs from the germline gene, which may be a read error. The chain recombines TRBV2 with TRBJ2-7; maybe TRBD1 (6 bases). Germline V gives CDR1 SNHLY, CDR2 FYNNEI. This CDR3 has 15 amino acids. CDR3 coding DNA: TGCGCCAGCAGTAGCCCGGACAGTTCCGGTAAAGAGCAGTACTTC. It translates to CASSSPDSSGKEQYF.

In its sample, this clonotype was seen a few times. The chain uses TRBV20-1 and TRBJ2-7; possibly TRBD1 for D (5 bases). The CDR3 covers 12 residues. Germline V gene lookup returns CDR1 DFQATT and CDR2 SNEGSKA (reference sequence). Trimming stripped 4 bases from V and 4 bases from J, with 11 bases between. CDR3 loop: CSAKDTSYEQYF. The DNA of the CDR3 is TGCAGTGCTAAGGACACCTCATACGAGCAGTACTTC.

The chain links TRBV2 to TRBJ1-1; D is ambiguous. CDR1 is SNHLY and CDR2 is FYNNEI in the germline V gene. The CDR3 runs 15 residues. The germline V and J ends were trimmed by 2 bases and 4 bases, with 14 bases remaining between them. CDR3 in amino acids: CASSEFSGAGTEAFF. The CDR3 DNA sequence: TGTGCCAGCAGTGAATTCTCGGGAGCGGGCACTGAAGCTTTCTTT.

There are many counts of this clonotype. The junction departs from the called germline gene at one end, perhaps through a read error. The chain couples TRBV5-1 to TRBJ1-4; D unclear. The CDR3 sequence is 14 residues long. Germline-derived CDR1 and CDR2 are SGHRS and YFSETQ. The CDR3 nucleotides are TGTGCCAGCAGTTTAGGGCGTACTAATGAAAAACTGTTTTTT. It translates to CASSLGRTNEKLFF.

The chain is built from TRBV19 and TRBJ2-3, with unresolved D. This CDR3 contains 14 residues. Deletions cut 1 base from V and 2 bases from J, with 7 bases between. Germline lookup yields CDR1 LNHDA and CDR2 SQIVND (reference sequence). CDR3 bases: TGTGCCAGTAGTATAGCCGGCTTCACAGATACGCAGTATTTT. Translation: CASSIAGFTDTQYF.

This clonotype was detected only a few times. CDR3 sequence: CASSSVTANTGELFF. DNA for the CDR3: TGTGCCAGCAGCTCGGTGACAGCAAACACCGGGGAGCTGTTTTTT. The chain uses TRBV7-9 and TRBJ2-2, with D possibly being TRBD1 (5 bases). Trimming took 4 bases from V and 2 from J, leaving 11 bases between them. Germline V gene data show CDR1 as SEHNR and CDR2 as FQNEAQ (reference sequence). The CDR3 spans 15 residues.

This chain links TRBV2 with TRBJ2-4; 8 bases are a match to TRBD1. Germline loops: CDR1 SNHLY, CDR2 FYNNEI. This CDR3 contains 19 residues. V lost 3 bases and J lost 0; bases outside the gene matches: 13. CDR3 sequence: CASSEGRGRVGVAKNIQYF. The CDR3 region has the DNA TGTGCCAGCAGTGAGGGCAGGGGGCGAGTGGGGGTAGCCAAAAACATTCAGTACTTC.

Points on this clonotype: An end of the junction differs from the germline gene, which may be a read error. The chain combines TRBV2 with TRBJ1-2, with TRBD1 as a possible D gene (5 bases). This CDR3 comprises 12 residues. The germline V gene has CDR1 SNHLY and CDR2 FYNNEI. Written as DNA, the CDR3 is TGTGTCAGCACCCAAGGGGTGTTGGGCTACACCTTC. This codes for CVSTQGVLGYTF.

This clonotype was found a few times. The chain links TRBV11-1 to TRBJ1-2; D is possibly TRBD1 (6 bases). This CDR3 has 14 amino acids. Looked up from germline, CDR1 is SGHAT and CDR2 is FQDESV (reference sequence). Trimming removed 3 bases from V and 3 bases from J, with 11 bases in between. The CDR3 bases are TGTGCCAGCAGCTTCGCACAGGGCGACTATGGCTACACCTTC. Residues: CASSFAQGDYGYTF.

The chain joins TRBV5-1 to TRBJ2-2; 7 nucleotides match TRBD1. The CDR3 is made up of 15 amino acids. In germline, CDR1 is SGHRS, CDR2 YFSETQ. Trimming at V came to 3 bases and at J to 0 bases, leaving 2 bases not matched to a gene. The CDR3 sequence is CASSWGQTNTGELFF. CDR3 bases: TGCGCCAGCAGCTGGGGACAGACGAACACCGGGGAGCTGTTTTTT.

The table lists this clonotype with many counts. The gene calls are TRBV12-3 or TRBV12-4 and TRBJ2-1; no reliable D call. The CDR3 is 15 amino acids. Trimming removed 1 base at V and 2 bases at J, with 9 bases between. The CDR3 reads CASSLGWVPYNEQFF. CDR3 coding DNA: TGTGCCAGCAGTTTAGGATGGGTACCCTACAATGAGCAGTTCTTC.

The rearrangement uses TRBV28 and TRBJ2-7; D unresolved. The V end lost 5 bases, the J end lost 2 bases, and 16 bases lay between the germline ends. Germline CDR1 MDHEN, CDR2 SYDVKM. The CDR3 runs to 15 residues. The CDR3, as DNA: TGTGCCAGCAGTGATTTGGGCAGGTTAACCTACGAGCAGTACTTC. Residues: CASSDLGRLTYEQYF.

This clonotype was counted only a few times. CDR3: CASSLDRVGETQYF. The CDR3 DNA follows: TGCGCCAGCAGCTTGGACAGGGTCGGAGAGACCCAGTACTTC. The rearrangement links TRBV5-1 to TRBJ2-5, with D perhaps TRBD1 (6 bases). The CDR3 contains 14 residues. Per germline, CDR1 SGHRS and CDR2 YFSETQ. Deletions cut 0 bases from V and 4 bases from J, with 10 bases between.

This clonotype was detected only a few times. The chain links TRBV20-1 to TRBJ2-3, with 7 bases matching TRBD1. The J segment lost 3 bases and the V segment lost 1 base, leaving 7 bases of the junction unmatched. This CDR3 region has 15 residues. In germline, CDR1 is DFQATT, CDR2 SNEGSKA (reference sequence). DNA of the CDR3: TGCAGTGCTAGAGTACCCGGGACAGTTACAGATACGCAGTATTTT. This gives the protein CSARVPGTVTDTQYF.

The chain carries TRBV20-1 and TRBJ2-4; 8 bases are shared with TRBD2. Germline loops: CDR1 DFQATT, CDR2 SNEGSKA (reference sequence). The CDR3 contains 17 residues. Unmatched junction bases numbered 19, after V lost 6 bases and J lost 6 bases. The CDR3 loop is CSATSAGGTGDPNIQYF. DNA for the CDR3: TGCAGTGCAACTTCGGCGGGGGGAACGGGGGATCCAAACATTCAGTACTTC.

V is TRBV19 and J is TRBJ1-5; possible D gene TRBD1, 5 bases. Trimming cost V 3 bases and J 0 bases, with 18 bases left between them. The CDR3 is 18 amino acids. Germline lookup yields CDR1 LNHDA and CDR2 SQIVND (reference sequence). The CDR3 DNA reads as TGTGCCAGTAGTATTCTGGGGGGGTCTCGGAATAGCAATCAGCCCCAGCATTTT. Protein: CASSILGGSRNSNQPQHF.

This clonotype was seen a handful of times. V usage is TRBV12-3 or TRBV12-4 and J usage is TRBJ2-1; D is ambiguous. This CDR3 region has 15 residues. The V end lost 3 bases, the J end lost 6 bases, and 15 bases lay between the germline ends. This chain's CDR3 is CASSFFSAGGNEQFF. DNA for the CDR3: TGTGCCAGCAGTTTCTTCTCCGCCGGTGGCAATGAGCAGTTCTTC.